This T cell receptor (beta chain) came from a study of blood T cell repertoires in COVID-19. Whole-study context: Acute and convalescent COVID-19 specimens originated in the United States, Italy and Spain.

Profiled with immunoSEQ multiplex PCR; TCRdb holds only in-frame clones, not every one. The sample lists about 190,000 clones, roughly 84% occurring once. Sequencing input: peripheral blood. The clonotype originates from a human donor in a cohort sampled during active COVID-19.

DNA for the CDR3: TGTGCCAGCGGGGCGAGTCTGTACTATGGCTACACCTTC. This sequence encodes CASGASLYYGYTF. V gene TRBV6-5 combines with J gene TRBJ1-2; D might be TRBD1 (5 bases). The V end lost 8 bases, the J end lost 3 bases, and 13 bases lay between the germline ends. The CDR3 runs to 13 residues. In germline, CDR1 is MNHEY, CDR2 SVGAGI.